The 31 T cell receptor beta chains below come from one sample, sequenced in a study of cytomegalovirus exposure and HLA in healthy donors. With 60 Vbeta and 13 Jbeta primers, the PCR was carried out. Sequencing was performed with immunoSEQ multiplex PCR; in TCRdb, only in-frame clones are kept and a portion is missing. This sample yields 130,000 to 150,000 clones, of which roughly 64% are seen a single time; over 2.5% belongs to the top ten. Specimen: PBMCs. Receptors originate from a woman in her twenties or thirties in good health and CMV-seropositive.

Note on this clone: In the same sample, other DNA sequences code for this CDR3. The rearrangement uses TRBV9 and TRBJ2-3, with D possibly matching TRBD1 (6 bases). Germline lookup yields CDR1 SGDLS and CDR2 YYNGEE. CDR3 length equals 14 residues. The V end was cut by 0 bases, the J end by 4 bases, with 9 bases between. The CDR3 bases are TGTGCCAGCAGCGTAGGAGGGGGAGCAGATACGCAGTATTTT. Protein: CASSVGGGADTQYF.

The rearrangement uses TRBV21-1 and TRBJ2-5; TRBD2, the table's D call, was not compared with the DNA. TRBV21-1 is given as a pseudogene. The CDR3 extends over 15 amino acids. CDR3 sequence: CASSGSSGQQETQYF. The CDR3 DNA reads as TGTGCCAGCAGCGGGTCTAGCGGACAACAAGAGACCCAGTACTTC.

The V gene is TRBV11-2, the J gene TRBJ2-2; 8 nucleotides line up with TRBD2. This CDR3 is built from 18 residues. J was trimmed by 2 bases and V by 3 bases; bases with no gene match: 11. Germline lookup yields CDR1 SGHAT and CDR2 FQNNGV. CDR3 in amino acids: CASSFEEREFRNTGELFF. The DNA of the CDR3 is TGTGCCAGCAGCTTCGAGGAGCGGGAGTTTCGTAACACCGGGGAGCTGTTTTTT.

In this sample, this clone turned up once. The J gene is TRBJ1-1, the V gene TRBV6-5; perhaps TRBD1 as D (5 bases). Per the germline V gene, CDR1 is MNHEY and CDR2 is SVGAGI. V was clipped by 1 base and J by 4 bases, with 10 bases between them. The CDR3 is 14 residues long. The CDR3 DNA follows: TGTGCCAGCAGTTACTTGGGGGAGGCCACTGAAGCTTTCTTT. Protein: CASSYLGEATEAFF.

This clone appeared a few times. In nucleotides, the CDR3 is TGTGCCAGCAGAGTGGGCTCAGAGACCCAGTACTTC. Amino acid sequence: CASRVGSETQYF. The chain employs TRBV13 and TRBJ2-5; D gene unclear. V gave up 6 bases and J gave up 4 bases, with 9 bases separating them. This CDR3 comprises 12 residues. Looked up from germline, CDR1 is PRHDT and CDR2 is FYEKMQ (reference sequence).

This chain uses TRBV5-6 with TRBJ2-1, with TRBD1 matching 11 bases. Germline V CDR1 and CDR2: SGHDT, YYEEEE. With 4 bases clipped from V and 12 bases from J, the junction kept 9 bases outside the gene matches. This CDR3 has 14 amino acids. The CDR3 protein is CASSPRTGGARQFF. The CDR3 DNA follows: TGTGCCAGCAGCCCACGGACAGGGGGCGCCAGGCAGTTCTTC.

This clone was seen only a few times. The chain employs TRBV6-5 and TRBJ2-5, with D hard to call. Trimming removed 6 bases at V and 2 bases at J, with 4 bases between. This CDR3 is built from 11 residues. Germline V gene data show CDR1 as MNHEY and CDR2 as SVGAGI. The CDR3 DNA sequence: TGTGCCAGCAGCAATCAAGAGACCCAGTACTTC. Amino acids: CASSNQETQYF.

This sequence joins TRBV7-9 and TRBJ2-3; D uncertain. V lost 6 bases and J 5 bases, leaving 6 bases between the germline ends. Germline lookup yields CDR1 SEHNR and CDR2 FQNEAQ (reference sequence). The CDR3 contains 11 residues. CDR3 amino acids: CASSFGDTQYF. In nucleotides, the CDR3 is TGTGCCAGCAGTTTCGGAGATACGCAGTATTTT.

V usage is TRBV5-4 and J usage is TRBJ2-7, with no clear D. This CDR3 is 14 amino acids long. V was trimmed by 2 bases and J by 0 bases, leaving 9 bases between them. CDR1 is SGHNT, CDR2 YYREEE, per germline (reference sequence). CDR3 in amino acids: CASSFQGGSYEQYF. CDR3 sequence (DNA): TGTGCCAGCAGCTTTCAAGGCGGCTCCTACGAGCAGTACTTC.

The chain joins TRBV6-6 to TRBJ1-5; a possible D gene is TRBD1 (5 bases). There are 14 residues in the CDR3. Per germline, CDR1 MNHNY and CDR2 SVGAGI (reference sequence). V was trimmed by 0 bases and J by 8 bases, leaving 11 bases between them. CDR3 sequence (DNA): TGTGCCAGCAGTTACTCTTCCCCGGGGGAGCCCCAGCATTTT. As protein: CASSYSSPGEPQHF.

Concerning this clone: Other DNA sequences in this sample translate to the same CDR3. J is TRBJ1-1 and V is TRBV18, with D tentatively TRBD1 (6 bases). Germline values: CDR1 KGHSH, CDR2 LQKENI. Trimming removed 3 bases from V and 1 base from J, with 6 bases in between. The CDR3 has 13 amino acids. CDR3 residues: CASSPGQNTEAFF. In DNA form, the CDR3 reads TGTGCCAGCTCACCGGGACAGAACACTGAAGCTTTCTTT.

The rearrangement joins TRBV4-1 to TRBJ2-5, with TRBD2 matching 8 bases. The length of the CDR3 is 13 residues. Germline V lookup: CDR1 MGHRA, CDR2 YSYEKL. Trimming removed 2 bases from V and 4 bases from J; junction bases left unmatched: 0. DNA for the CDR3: TGCGCCAGCAGCCAAAGCGGGAGAGAGACCCAGTACTTC. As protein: CASSQSGRETQYF.

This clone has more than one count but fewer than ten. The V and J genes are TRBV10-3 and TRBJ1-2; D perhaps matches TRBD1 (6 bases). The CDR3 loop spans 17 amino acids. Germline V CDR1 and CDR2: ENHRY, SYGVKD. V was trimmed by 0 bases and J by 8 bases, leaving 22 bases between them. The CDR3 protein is CAISESMDGRGQPGYTF. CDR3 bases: TGTGCCATCAGTGAGTCGATGGACGGCAGGGGTCAGCCCGGCTACACCTTC.

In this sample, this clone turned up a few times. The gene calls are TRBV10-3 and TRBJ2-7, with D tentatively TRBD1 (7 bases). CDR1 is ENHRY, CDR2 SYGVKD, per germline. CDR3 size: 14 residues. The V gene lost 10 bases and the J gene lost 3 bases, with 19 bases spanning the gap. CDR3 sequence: CASSPAGTDYEQYF. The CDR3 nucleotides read TGTGCCAGCAGCCCCGCGGGGACAGACTACGAGCAGTACTTC.

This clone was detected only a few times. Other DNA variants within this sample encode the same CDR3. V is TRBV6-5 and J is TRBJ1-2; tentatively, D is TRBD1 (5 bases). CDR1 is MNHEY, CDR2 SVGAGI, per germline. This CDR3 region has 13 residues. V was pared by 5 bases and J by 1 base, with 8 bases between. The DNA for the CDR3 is TGTGCCAGCAGTCAAGACAGTAACTATGGCTACACCTTC. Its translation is CASSQDSNYGYTF.

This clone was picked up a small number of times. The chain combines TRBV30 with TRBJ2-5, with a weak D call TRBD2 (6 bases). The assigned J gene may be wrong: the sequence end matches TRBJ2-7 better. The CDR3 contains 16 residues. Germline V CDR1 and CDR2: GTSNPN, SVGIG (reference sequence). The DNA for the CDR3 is TGTGCCTGGAGTGTGAAAGGGGCGGGAAGCTCCTACGAGCAGTACTTC. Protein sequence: CAWSVKGAGSSYEQYF.

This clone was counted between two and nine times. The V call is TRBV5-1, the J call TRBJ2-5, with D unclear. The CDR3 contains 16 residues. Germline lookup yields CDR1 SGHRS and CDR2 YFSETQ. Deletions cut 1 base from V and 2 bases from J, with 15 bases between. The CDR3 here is CASSLPTHSLQETQYF. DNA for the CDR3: TGCGCCAGCAGCTTGCCTACTCACAGCCTTCAAGAGACCCAGTACTTC.

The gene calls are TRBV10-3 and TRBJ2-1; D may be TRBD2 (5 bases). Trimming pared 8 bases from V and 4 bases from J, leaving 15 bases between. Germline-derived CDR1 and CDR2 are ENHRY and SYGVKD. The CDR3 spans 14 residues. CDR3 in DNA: TGTGCCATCTCGGGCAACGGACTTTACAATGAGCAGTTCTTC. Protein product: CAISGNGLYNEQFF.

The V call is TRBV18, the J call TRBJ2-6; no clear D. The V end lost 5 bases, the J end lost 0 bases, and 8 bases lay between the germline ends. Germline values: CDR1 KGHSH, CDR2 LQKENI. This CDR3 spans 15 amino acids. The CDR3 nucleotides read TGTGCCAGCTCATCCGGTCGCTCTGGGGCCAACGTCCTGACTTTC. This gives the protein CASSSGRSGANVLTF.

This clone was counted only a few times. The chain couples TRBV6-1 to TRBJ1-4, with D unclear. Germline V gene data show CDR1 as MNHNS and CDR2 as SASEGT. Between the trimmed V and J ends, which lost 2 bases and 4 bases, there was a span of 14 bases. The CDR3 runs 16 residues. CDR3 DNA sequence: TGTGCCAGCAGTGAATTCGTATGGGAGGTTAATGAAAAACTGTTTTTT. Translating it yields CASSEFVWEVNEKLFF.

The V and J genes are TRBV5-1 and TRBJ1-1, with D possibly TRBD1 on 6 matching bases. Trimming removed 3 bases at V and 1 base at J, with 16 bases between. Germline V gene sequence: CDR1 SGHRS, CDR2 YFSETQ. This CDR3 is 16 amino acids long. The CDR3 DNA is TGCGCCAGCAGCTCCAAGTGGGACACGCCGAACACTGAAGCTTTCTTT. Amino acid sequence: CASSSKWDTPNTEAFF.

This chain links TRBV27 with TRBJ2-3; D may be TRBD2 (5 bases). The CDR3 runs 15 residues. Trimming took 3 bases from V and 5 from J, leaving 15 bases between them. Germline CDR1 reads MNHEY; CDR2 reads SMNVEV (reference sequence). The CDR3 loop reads CASSLKPYGGDTQYF. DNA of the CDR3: TGTGCCAGCAGTTTGAAGCCGTACGGAGGAGATACGCAGTATTTT.

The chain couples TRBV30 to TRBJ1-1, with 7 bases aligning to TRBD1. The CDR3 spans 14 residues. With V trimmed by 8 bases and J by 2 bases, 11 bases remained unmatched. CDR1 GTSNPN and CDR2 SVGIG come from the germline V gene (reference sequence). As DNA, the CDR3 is TGTGCCCGGACCGATGGACAGGCTAACACTGAAGCTTTCTTT. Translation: CARTDGQANTEAFF.

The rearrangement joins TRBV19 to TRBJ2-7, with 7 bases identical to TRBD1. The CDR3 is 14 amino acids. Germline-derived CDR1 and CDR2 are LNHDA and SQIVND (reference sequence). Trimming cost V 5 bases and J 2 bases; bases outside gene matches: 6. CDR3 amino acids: CASSGPGQPYEQYF. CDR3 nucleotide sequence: TGTGCCAGTAGTGGGCCGGGACAGCCCTACGAGCAGTACTTC.

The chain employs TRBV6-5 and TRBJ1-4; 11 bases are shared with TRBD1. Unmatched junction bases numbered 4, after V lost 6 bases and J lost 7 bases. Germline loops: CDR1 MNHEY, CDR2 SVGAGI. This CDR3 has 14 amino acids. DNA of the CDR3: TGTGCCAGCAGGGGGACAGGGGGAATTGAAAAACTGTTTTTT. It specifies CASRGTGGIEKLFF.

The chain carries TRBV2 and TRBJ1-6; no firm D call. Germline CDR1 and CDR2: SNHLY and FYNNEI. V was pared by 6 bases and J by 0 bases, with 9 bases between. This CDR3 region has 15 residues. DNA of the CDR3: TGTGCCAGCAGAGACACGCGCTCCTATAATTCACCCCTCCACTTT. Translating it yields CASRDTRSYNSPLHF.

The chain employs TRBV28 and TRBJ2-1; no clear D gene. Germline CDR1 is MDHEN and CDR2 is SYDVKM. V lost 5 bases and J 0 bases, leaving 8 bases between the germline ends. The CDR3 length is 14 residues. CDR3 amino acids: CASSPPNSYNEQFF. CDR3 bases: TGTGCCAGCAGTCCCCCTAACTCCTACAATGAGCAGTTCTTC. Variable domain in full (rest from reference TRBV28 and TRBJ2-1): DVKVTQSSRYLVKRTGEKVFLECVQDMDHENMFWYRQDPGLGLRLIYFSYDVKMKEKGDIPEGYSVSREKKERFSLILESASTNQTSMYLCASSPPNSYNEQFFGPGTRLTVL.

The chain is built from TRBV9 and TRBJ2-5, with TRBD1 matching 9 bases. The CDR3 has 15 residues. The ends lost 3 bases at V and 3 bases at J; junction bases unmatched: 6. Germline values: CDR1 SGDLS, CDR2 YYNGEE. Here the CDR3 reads CASSASGQGEETQYF. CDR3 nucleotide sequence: TGTGCCAGCAGCGCATCGGGACAGGGTGAAGAGACCCAGTACTTC.

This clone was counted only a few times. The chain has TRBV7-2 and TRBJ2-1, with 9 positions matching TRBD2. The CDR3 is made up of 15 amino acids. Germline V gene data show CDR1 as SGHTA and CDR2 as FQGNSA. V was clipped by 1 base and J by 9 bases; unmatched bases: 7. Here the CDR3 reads CASSLGTSATFEQFF. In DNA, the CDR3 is TGTGCCAGCAGCTTAGGGACTAGCGCGACTTTTGAGCAGTTCTTC.

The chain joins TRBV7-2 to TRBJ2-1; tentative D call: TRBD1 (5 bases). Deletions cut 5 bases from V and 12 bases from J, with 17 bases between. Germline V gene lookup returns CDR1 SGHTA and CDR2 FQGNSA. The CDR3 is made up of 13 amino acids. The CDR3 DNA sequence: TGTGCCAGCAGCCTGAACAGTAATCAGGGGCAGTTCTTC. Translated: CASSLNSNQGQFF.

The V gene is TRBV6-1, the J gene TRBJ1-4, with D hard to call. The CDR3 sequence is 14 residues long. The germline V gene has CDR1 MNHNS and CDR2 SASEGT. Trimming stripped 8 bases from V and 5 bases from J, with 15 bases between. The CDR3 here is CASRARGQNEKLFF. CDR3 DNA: TGTGCCAGCCGAGCACGAGGCCAGAATGAAAAACTGTTTTTT.